This T cell receptor (beta chain) was identified during a study of post-analysis software for immune sequencing data. Study in general: Relapsing-remitting, secondary progressive and progressive-relapsing forms made up the multiple sclerosis disease courses.

On this clonotype itself: The antigen is unknown.

General study findings and limits: Elevated frequency relative to controls characterized several TRBV segments in patients, TRBV5-6, TRBV5-1 and TRBV20-1 among them. Samples prepared in the same batch strongly co-clustered by F measure.

Unique molecular identifiers were built into the TCR beta cDNA libraries. TCRdb fed the PCR reads into MiXCR, producing one record per CDR3 protein. In the table there are some 890,000 distinct CDR3 sequences, roughly 50% of which are singletons. CDR3 length: 12 residues. Germline values: CDR1 SGHRS, CDR2 YFSETQ. The V end was cut by 4 bases, the J end by 8 bases, with 10 bases between. The chain recombines TRBV5-1 with TRBJ2-1; D unclear. The specimen was blood. This clonotype originated in a girl aged 10 to 17 with multiple sclerosis. CDR3: CASSPPHDEQFF. CDR3 DNA sequence: TGCGCCAGCAGCCCGCCCCACGATGAGCAGTTCTTC.